The next 14 T cell receptor beta chains were all read from a single sample in a study of T cell responses to AZD1222 COVID-19 vaccine. The repertoire was sequenced with immunoSEQ multiplex PCR; TCRdb's copy has only in-frame clones and lacks some. The table shows 80,000 or so clones, with about 90% occurring only once. Sequenced material: peripheral blood, taken on day 0 of AZD1222 vaccination. These receptors were obtained from an adult in good health.

The rearrangement links TRBV10-3 to TRBJ1-6; 7 positions agree with TRBD1. This CDR3 is 15 amino acids long. Losses at the gene ends were 5 bases for V and 0 bases for J; bases not matched to a gene: 1. Germline values: CDR1 ENHRY, CDR2 SYGVKD. CDR3 residues: CAISTGDSYNSPLHF. CDR3 sequence (DNA): TGTGCCATCAGTACAGGGGACTCCTATAATTCACCCCTCCACTTT.

J is TRBJ1-1 and V is TRBV30; no definite D call. Germline CDR1 and CDR2: GTSNPN and SVGIG (reference sequence). V shed 0 bases and J shed 5 bases, with 10 bases lying between them. This CDR3 region has 13 residues. The CDR3 reads CAWSVGYSTEAFF. In DNA form, the CDR3 reads TGTGCCTGGAGTGTGGGGTACAGTACTGAAGCTTTCTTT.

V and J are TRBV3-1 (or the pseudogene TRBV3-2) and TRBJ2-7; D ambiguous. Germline V gene lookup returns CDR1 LGHDT and CDR2 YNNKEL (reference sequence). Deletions cut 3 bases from V and 7 bases from J, with 13 bases between. The CDR3 extends over 13 amino acids. CDR3 loop: CASSHPPVREQYF. CDR3 DNA sequence: TGTGCCAGCAGCCACCCGCCGGTTCGTGAGCAGTACTTC.

The CDR3 DNA reads as TGTGCCAGCAGCTCCCTCACGTCCGCCCAACCAGGCTACACCTTC. Its translation: CASSSLTSAQPGYTF. The rearrangement links TRBV7-2 to TRBJ1-2; unclear D gene. Germline V gives CDR1 SGHTA, CDR2 FQGNSA. The length of the CDR3 is 15 residues. V was trimmed by 4 bases and J by 8 bases, leaving 20 bases between them.

The genes are TRBV7-6 and TRBJ1-5; no definite D call. The V end was cut by 6 bases, the J end by 2 bases, with 17 bases between. CDR1 is SGHVS, CDR2 FNYEAQ, per germline. The CDR3 is 16 residues long. CDR3 nucleotide sequence: TGTGCCAGCAGACCCCGCGGTTTGGAGGGCAATCAGCCCCAGCATTTT. Its translation: CASRPRGLEGNQPQHF.

The V gene is TRBV7-6, the J gene TRBJ1-3; tentatively, D is TRBD1 (6 bases). The CDR3 contains 13 residues. V lost 5 bases to trimming and J lost 4 bases, with 9 bases between them. CDR1 SGHVS and CDR2 FNYEAQ come from the germline V gene. The CDR3 sequence is CASSLRGGNTIYF. CDR3 nucleotide sequence: TGTGCCAGCAGCCTCAGGGGCGGAAACACCATATATTTT.

This chain joins TRBV7-3 and TRBJ2-2; D not resolved. Germline V gives CDR1 SGHTA, CDR2 FQGTGA. V was cut by 3 bases and J by 2 bases, with 1 base left in between. The CDR3 totals 12 residues. This chain's CDR3 is CASSFNTGELFF. DNA for the CDR3: TGTGCCAGCAGCTTTAACACCGGGGAGCTGTTTTTT.

A single count supports this clone. This chain joins TRBV28 and TRBJ2-5; possibly TRBD1 or TRBD2 for D (5 bases each). The CDR3 totals 18 residues. Trimming removed 2 bases from V and 3 bases from J, with 22 bases in between. CDR1 and CDR2 (germline): MDHEN, SYDVKM. This CDR3 reads CASSLTLPRGGREETQYF. CDR3 coding DNA: TGTGCCAGCAGTTTAACTCTCCCTCGTGGGGGTAGAGAAGAGACCCAGTACTTC.

The chain carries TRBV5-4 and TRBJ2-7, with 12 bases identical to TRBD2. Per germline, CDR1 SGHNT and CDR2 YYREEE (reference sequence). There are 16 residues in the CDR3. The trim removed 3 bases at V and 7 bases at J, leaving 11 bases unmatched. The CDR3 sequence: CASSSPLPSGGAEQYF. DNA for the CDR3: TGTGCCAGCAGCTCGCCTCTTCCTAGCGGGGGGGCGGAGCAGTACTTC.

This clone has only one observation. V is TRBV6-5 and J is TRBJ1-5, with 9 bases aligning to TRBD1. The CDR3 sequence is 14 residues long. In germline, CDR1 is MNHEY, CDR2 SVGAGI. The junction had 3 bases not matched to a gene; V was cut back by 5 bases and J by 4 bases. CDR3 DNA sequence: TGTGCCAGCAGTCAGGGACAGGGTAATCAGCCCCAGCATTTT. As protein: CASSQGQGNQPQHF.

The chain employs TRBV7-9 and TRBJ2-7; D not resolved. Germline V gene sequence: CDR1 SEHNR, CDR2 FQNEAQ (reference sequence). Trimming took off 4 bases at V and 2 bases at J, with 15 bases between the two ends. This CDR3 has 15 residues. The CDR3 nucleotides are TGTGCCAGCAGCTCTGAAAAAGGACGGGCCTACGAGCAGTACTTC. Translated: CASSSEKGRAYEQYF.

The chain recombines TRBV30 with TRBJ1-6, with D uncertain. CDR1 and CDR2 from the germline V gene are GTSNPN and SVGIG (reference sequence). Between the trimmed V and J ends, which lost 1 base and 2 bases, there was a span of 12 bases. The CDR3 loop spans 16 amino acids. In DNA, the CDR3 is TGTGCCTGGAGTGAAGGTCAGGCTACCTATAATTCACCCCTCCACTTT. This encodes CAWSEGQATYNSPLHF. Full variable domain (rest looked up from reference TRBV30 and TRBJ1-6): SQTIHQWPATLVQPVGSPLSLECTVEGTSNPNLYWYRQAAGRGLQLLFYSVGIGQISSEVPQNLSASRPQDRQFILSSKKLLLSDSGFYLCAWSEGQATYNSPLHFGNGTRLTVT.

The chain recombines TRBV4-2 with TRBJ2-7; TRBD2 might be the D (6 bases). The CDR3 is 14 amino acids. V lost 2 bases, J lost 2 bases, and 10 bases lay in between. Germline V gene lookup returns CDR1 LGHNA and CDR2 YNFKEQ. The CDR3 coding sequence is TGTGCCAGCAGCCAATTCCCGGGGGCCTACGAGCAGTACTTC. It yields the protein CASSQFPGAYEQYF.

This chain uses TRBV7-2 with TRBJ1-5; D unresolved. Germline V gives CDR1 SGHTA, CDR2 FQGNSA. Trimming cost V 0 bases and J 0 bases, with 6 bases left between them. This CDR3 spans 15 amino acids. As DNA, the CDR3 is TGTGCCAGCAGCTTAGCCGGATATAGCAATCAGCCCCAGCATTTT. Amino acid sequence: CASSLAGYSNQPQHF. Full variable domain (outside the CDR3, taken from reference TRBV7-2 and TRBJ1-5): GAGVSQSPSNKVTEKGKDVELRCDPISGHTALYWYRQSLGQGLEFLIYFQGNSAPDKSGLPSDRFSAERTGGSVSTLTIQRTQQEDSAVYLCASSLAGYSNQPQHFGDGTRLSIL.